These 24 T cell receptor beta chains were all obtained from the same sample, sequenced in a study of neurological immune-mediated disorders. From the 5' RACE reads, TCRdb called clonotypes with MiXCR, one entry per CDR3 protein. The sample holds approximately 36,000 distinct CDR3 sequences; about 3.2% are singletons and the top ten take about 7.8%. Time point indicated: longitudinal time-point 1 (baseline). Sequencing was done on a sample of PBMCs. These receptors were taken from a woman in her sixties or seventies with multiple sclerosis.

This clonotype was recorded many times. The genes are TRBV19 and TRBJ1-1; 7 bases match TRBD1. The CDR3 totals 13 residues. CDR1 and CDR2 from the germline V gene are LNHDA and SQIVND (reference sequence). The V segment lost 6 bases and the J segment 4 bases; nucleotides outside the gene matches: 5. DNA of the CDR3: TGTGCCAGTAGAAGACAGGGTGGCACTGAAGCTTTCTTT. This encodes CASRRQGGTEAFF.

This clonotype was observed many times. The gene calls are TRBV29-1 and TRBJ1-5; 7 positions agree with TRBD1. The CDR3 runs 12 residues. Germline V gene data show CDR1 as SQVTM and CDR2 as ANQGSEA. V lost 7 bases and J lost 2; bases outside the gene matches: 2. The CDR3 loop reads CSAGTGNQPQHF. CDR3 DNA: TGCAGCGCGGGGACAGGCAATCAGCCCCAGCATTTT.

Many counts were recorded for this clonotype. V and J are TRBV7-2 and TRBJ1-2; D is possibly TRBD1 (5 bases). V gave up 6 bases and J gave up 4 bases, with 21 bases separating them. The CDR3 length is 16 residues. The germline V gene has CDR1 SGHTA and CDR2 FQGNSA. CDR3 sequence (DNA): TGTGCCAGCAGTTTTACAGGCGTTCAGGCCTTCTATGGCTACACCTTC. Translation gives CASSFTGVQAFYGYTF.

This clonotype was seen at least ten times. The V call is TRBV27, the J call TRBJ2-1; 10 bases map to TRBD2. CDR3 size: 15 residues. Germline CDR1 reads MNHEY; CDR2 reads SMNVEV (reference sequence). The V and J ends lost 5 bases and 15 bases, in that order; junction bases with no gene match: 16. In nucleotides, the CDR3 is TGTGCCAGCAGTACGTCTAGCGGGGGCCTAGGTAAGGCGTTCTTC. Protein product: CASSTSSGGLGKAFF.

This clonotype was seen at least ten times. V gene TRBV27 combines with J gene TRBJ2-6; no firm D call. Germline values: CDR1 MNHEY, CDR2 SMNVEV (reference sequence). Trimming pared 3 bases from V and 2 bases from J, leaving 8 bases between. The CDR3 sequence is 15 residues long. The CDR3 loop reads CASSLVEAGANVLTF. CDR3 nucleotides: TGTGCCAGCAGTTTGGTAGAAGCTGGGGCCAACGTCCTGACTTTC.

This clonotype has at least ten counts. This chain connects TRBV20-1 to TRBJ2-6; unclear D gene. The CDR3 covers 16 residues. Germline lookup yields CDR1 DFQATT and CDR2 SNEGSKA (reference sequence). V lost 1 base and J 1 base, leaving 11 bases between the germline ends. In DNA form, the CDR3 reads TGCAGTGCTAGAGGCCAGCAGGAGTCTGGGGCCAACGTCCTGACTTTC. Its translation: CSARGQQESGANVLTF.

This clonotype has ten or more counts. The chain couples TRBV5-5 to TRBJ1-1; perhaps TRBD1 as D (6 bases). Germline V gene data show CDR1 as SGHKS and CDR2 as YYEKEE (reference sequence). The CDR3 sequence is 16 residues long. Deletions cut 1 base from V and 4 bases from J, with 17 bases between. CDR3 nucleotides: TGTGCCAGCAGCTTGCAGACAGGCGGGGGGGGCACTGAAGCTTTCTTT. It is translated as CASSLQTGGGGTEAFF.

This clonotype was seen repeatedly, ten times or more. This chain links TRBV24-1 with TRBJ2-3; 11 positions agree with TRBD1. V gave up 4 bases and J gave up 6 bases; unmatched junction bases: 17. Germline assignment: CDR1 KGHDR and CDR2 SFDVKD. The CDR3 spans 19 residues. The CDR3 region is CATSERPGQGVSFYDTQYF. Written as DNA, the CDR3 is TGTGCCACCAGTGAGAGACCGGGACAGGGGGTTTCTTTTTATGATACGCAGTATTTT.

This clonotype was seen many times. The chain joins TRBV20-1 to TRBJ2-4; 12 nucleotides align to TRBD2. Germline V CDR1 and CDR2: DFQATT, SNEGSKA (reference sequence). Trimming cost V 0 bases and J 4 bases; bases outside gene matches: 19. The CDR3 has 21 amino acids. The CDR3 loop is CSARDGGPTSGGSSGKNIQYF. The CDR3 region has the DNA TGCAGTGCTAGAGATGGGGGCCCGACTAGCGGGGGATCTTCGGGAAAAAACATTCAGTACTTC.

The CDR3 DNA sequence: TGTGCCAGCTCACCACGAAGAGGCTCCTACAATGAGCAGTTCTTC. It yields the protein CASSPRRGSYNEQFF. The chain uses TRBV18 and TRBJ2-1; the D is unclear. Germline-derived CDR1 and CDR2 are KGHSH and LQKENI. This CDR3 is built from 15 residues. The V and J ends lost 1 base and 0 bases respectively, with 7 bases between them. Looking up the rest from reference TRBV18 and TRBJ2-1 gives the full variable domain: NAGVMQNPRHLVRRRGQEARLRCSPMKGHSHVYWYRQLPEEGLKFMVYLQKENIIDESGMPKERFSAEFPKEGPSILRIQQVVRGDSAAYFCASSPRRGSYNEQFFGPGTRLTVL.

The table lists this clonotype with many counts. CDR3 sequence: CASSLATPSYEQYF. CDR3 bases: TGTGCCAGCAGCTTAGCTACCCCCTCCTACGAGCAGTACTTC. V and J are TRBV11-1 and TRBJ2-7, with unresolved D. The V end was cut by 0 bases, the J end by 0 bases, with 6 bases between. The V gene's germline CDR1 is SGHAT and CDR2 FQDESV (reference sequence). This CDR3 contains 14 residues.

This clonotype has at least ten counts. V usage is TRBV5-1 and J usage is TRBJ2-6, with TRBD2 identical over 10 bases. From germline, CDR1 is SGHRS and CDR2 YFSETQ. With V trimmed by 4 bases and J by 2 bases, 6 bases remained unmatched. CDR3 size: 17 residues. The CDR3 protein is CASSKAGGSTGANVLTF. The CDR3 nucleotides are TGCGCCAGCAGCAAAGCGGGGGGGTCGACTGGGGCCAACGTCCTGACTTTC.

In its sample, this clonotype was seen many times. The V gene is TRBV5-1, the J gene TRBJ1-2, with TRBD1 matching 8 bases. The CDR3 consists of 15 residues. The germline V gene encodes CDR1 SGHRS and CDR2 YFSETQ. Losses at the gene ends were 4 bases for V and 4 bases for J; bases not matched to a gene: 9. CDR3 in amino acids: CASSKGQGVVYGYTF. CDR3 in DNA: TGCGCCAGCAGCAAAGGACAGGGAGTAGTCTATGGCTACACCTTC. Full variable domain (remainder filled in from reference TRBV5-1 and TRBJ1-2): KAGVTQTPRYLIKTRGQQVTLSCSPISGHRSVSWYQQTPGQGLQFLFEYFSETQRNKGNFPGRFSGRQFSNSRSEMNVSTLELGDSALYLCASSKGQGVVYGYTFGSGTRLTVV.

Many counts were recorded for this clonotype. V usage is TRBV12-3 or TRBV12-4 and J usage is TRBJ2-7, with 7 bases lining up with TRBD2. V was clipped by 1 base and J by 3 bases; unmatched bases: 6. CDR3 size: 15 residues. This CDR3 reads CASSLVRGGDYEQYF. The CDR3 DNA reads TGTGCCAGCAGTTTAGTTCGGGGAGGGGACTACGAGCAGTACTTC.

The table lists this clonotype with a few counts. A read error may produce the germline difference seen at one junction end. This chain joins TRBV5-1 and TRBJ1-6; D is unclear. Germline V lookup: CDR1 SGHRS, CDR2 YFSETQ. The length of the CDR3 is 17 residues. The CDR3 spells CASSLDSESSYNSTLNF. In DNA, the CDR3 is TGCGCCAGCAGCTTGGACAGCGAAAGCTCCTATAATTCAACCCTCAACTTT.

The sample holds many counts of this clonotype. The V and J genes are TRBV7-6 and TRBJ2-7; weak D call: TRBD1 (7 bases). Trimming cost V 0 bases and J 0 bases, with 12 bases left between them. The CDR3 length is 16 residues. Germline assignment: CDR1 SGHVS and CDR2 FNYEAQ. The CDR3: CASSLASGDSSYEQYF. CDR3 in DNA: TGTGCCAGCAGCTTAGCGTCGGGGGACAGCTCCTACGAGCAGTACTTC.

At least ten counts were recorded for this clonotype. V usage is TRBV7-2 and J usage is TRBJ2-5; D unresolved. Germline CDR1 reads SGHTA; CDR2 reads FQGNSA. This CDR3 contains 14 residues. V gave up 0 bases and J gave up 5 bases, with 10 bases separating them. CDR3 protein: CASSLAGPSETQYF. The DNA of the CDR3 is TGTGCCAGCAGCTTAGCTGGGCCTTCGGAGACCCAGTACTTC.

The table lists this clonotype with many counts. The rearrangement links TRBV7-2 to TRBJ1-3; D not resolved. Germline V gene lookup returns CDR1 SGHTA and CDR2 FQGNSA. The ends were cut back, 1 base at V and 0 bases at J, with 13 bases in the middle. The CDR3 covers 17 residues. The CDR3 region is CASSLETPGLSGNTIYF. CDR3 bases: TGTGCCAGCAGCTTAGAGACACCGGGCCTCTCTGGAAACACCATATATTTT.

In its sample, this clonotype was seen many times. The chain uses TRBV3-1 and TRBJ1-2; no definite D call. Germline V CDR1 and CDR2: LGHDT, YNNKEL (reference sequence). With 0 bases removed from V and 2 bases from J, the gap between germline ends came to 13 bases. CDR3 length: 16 residues. The CDR3 protein is CASSQDRPGPNYGYTF. In DNA form, the CDR3 reads TGTGCCAGCAGCCAAGATCGGCCAGGTCCCAACTATGGCTACACCTTC.

This clonotype was observed many times. This chain uses TRBV3-1 with TRBJ1-2, with D possibly being TRBD1 (5 bases). CDR1 is LGHDT, CDR2 YNNKEL, per germline (reference sequence). CDR3 size: 14 residues. Trimming left V 6 bases short and J 4 bases short, with 15 bases between. The CDR3 protein is CASRARGLSYGYTF. CDR3 nucleotides: TGTGCCAGCAGGGCAAGGGGACTGAGCTATGGCTACACCTTC.

This clonotype was observed many times. The chain recombines TRBV5-1 with TRBJ2-5, with D perhaps matching TRBD1 (6 bases). Between the trimmed V and J ends, which lost 0 bases and 5 bases, there was a span of 11 bases. The germline gives CDR1 SGHRS, CDR2 YFSETQ. The CDR3 has 14 amino acids. The CDR3 spells CASSLGGGMETQYF. The DNA for the CDR3 is TGCGCCAGCAGCTTGGGTGGGGGCATGGAGACCCAGTACTTC.

This clonotype has a count of ten or more. J is TRBJ1-6 and V is TRBV28, with 8 bases identical to TRBD1. Germline CDR1 and CDR2: MDHEN and SYDVKM. Trimming took 2 bases from V and 7 from J; bases not matched to a gene: 4. The CDR3 contains 15 residues. The CDR3 here is CASSLPGQGNSPLHF. The CDR3 DNA reads TGTGCCAGCAGTTTACCCGGACAGGGCAATTCACCCCTCCACTTT.

Many counts were recorded for this clonotype. The chain joins TRBV7-2 to TRBJ2-7; 10 positions agree with TRBD2. After removal of 7 bases from V and 0 bases from J, the junction contained 6 bases not matched to a gene. The CDR3 is 15 amino acids. Germline CDR1 reads SGHTA; CDR2 reads FQGNSA. CDR3: CASTNSGGISYEQYF. In nucleotides, the CDR3 is TGTGCCAGCACCAATAGCGGGGGGATCTCCTACGAGCAGTACTTC.

This clonotype was detected many times. This chain uses TRBV3-1 with TRBJ2-7, with 8 positions matching TRBD2. CDR1 LGHDT and CDR2 YNNKEL come from the germline V gene (reference sequence). This CDR3 is 17 amino acids long. The V gene end was trimmed by 0 bases and the J gene end by 1 base; junction bases not matched to a gene: 8. The CDR3 DNA sequence: TGTGCCAGCAGCCAAGATACCATAGGCGGGGGGTCCTACGAGCAGTACTTC. This gives the protein CASSQDTIGGGSYEQYF.